Listed here is a single T cell receptor (beta chain). Its antigen is as yet unknown. The sample comes from a study of CD4+ T cells in melanoma. Study outcomes and limitations: A reported correlation linked neoantigen-specific CD4+ T cells to CD8+, macrophage and B cell function. Neoantigen-specific CD4+ T cells in melanoma reportedly had diverse differentiation states.

TCRdb's table, derived via immunoSEQ multiplex PCR, lists solely in-frame clones and lacks some. The sample consists of some 9,500 clones, roughly two thirds of them appearing once. The germline V and J ends were trimmed by 3 bases and 3 bases, with 9 bases remaining between them. The CDR3 totals 13 residues. Germline CDR1 and CDR2: SGHTS and YDEGEE. The chain carries TRBV5-8 and TRBJ1-1; no clear D. Sequencing was performed on cells from a culture (not recorded whether cultured in vitro). This receptor was obtained from a human donor with melanoma. The CDR3 loop is CASSSRADTEAFF. DNA of the CDR3: TGTGCCAGCAGCTCTCGGGCGGACACTGAAGCTTTCTTT.